This TCR beta chain derives from a study of cytomegalovirus exposure and HLA in healthy donors. Trimming took 6 bases from V and 1 from J, leaving 19 bases between them. The CDR3 consists of 16 residues. The germline V gene encodes CDR1 SGHDT and CDR2 YYEEEE. Primers: 60 Vbeta forward and 13 Jbeta reverse. The method was immunoSEQ multiplex PCR; TCRdb's version includes in-frame clones alone and lacks a portion of them. The table shows about 180,000 clones, with more than 60% occurring only once. The source of this sequence is a man between 18 and 29 years old in good health and CMV-seronegative. Material for sequencing was PBMCs. The chain is built from TRBV5-6 and TRBJ1-2; D ambiguous. The CDR3 bases are TGTGCCAGCACCTCCTCGATGGAGCCTCTTAACTATGGCTACACCTTC. Protein sequence: CASTSSMEPLNYGYTF.